A single sample gave rise to the 26 T cell receptor beta chains below, sequenced in a study of T-cell reconstitution after alpha-beta-depleted transplantation in children. Preparation of the TCRbeta library was carried out with unique molecular identifiers. One entry per CDR3 protein, called by TCRdb with MiXCR from the PCR reads. Of approximately 650,000 distinct CDR3 sequences listed, around 13% are singletons. This sample comprised PBMCs, obtained before TCRalphabeta/CD19-depleted stem cell transplant. These TCRs come from a girl between 2 and 10 years old with congenital amegakaryocytic thrombocytopenia, due to receive a stem cell transplant.

The sample holds a few counts of this clonotype. J is TRBJ2-3 and V is TRBV12-3 or TRBV12-4; TRBD2 agrees at 15 bases. The J segment lost 1 base and the V segment lost 4 bases, leaving 3 bases of the junction unmatched. The CDR3 is made up of 17 amino acids. CDR3 nucleotide sequence: TGTGCCAGCAGTTGGACTAGCGGGAGGGCCGGCACAGATACGCAGTATTTT. It yields the protein CASSWTSGRAGTDTQYF.

The chain has TRBV5-1 and TRBJ2-3, with D perhaps TRBD2 (6 bases). The CDR3 totals 17 residues. Germline V gives CDR1 SGHRS, CDR2 YFSETQ. The germline V and J ends were trimmed by 4 bases and 4 bases, with 22 bases remaining between them. Here the CDR3 reads CASSPYEILLASDTQYF. The CDR3 nucleotides are TGCGCCAGCAGCCCGTACGAAATCCTACTAGCATCAGATACGCAGTATTTT.

J is TRBJ2-5 and V is TRBV27, with 8 bases aligning to TRBD2. Germline assignment: CDR1 MNHEY and CDR2 SMNVEV (reference sequence). CDR3 length: 13 amino acids. Trimming at V came to 6 bases and at J to 2 bases, leaving 2 bases not matched to a gene. CDR3 in amino acids: CASRGLGQETQYF. For the CDR3, the DNA is TGTGCCAGCAGGGGACTAGGACAAGAGACCCAGTACTTC.

The CDR3 region has the DNA TGTGCTAGTGGCCTGAGAATAGCGGGATACAATGAGCAGTTCTTC. Amino acid sequence: CASGLRIAGYNEQFF. V is TRBV12-5 and J is TRBJ2-1, with 8 bases matching TRBD2. CDR1 is LGHNT and CDR2 is FRNRAP in the germline V gene. The CDR3 runs to 15 residues. J gave up 4 bases and V 6 bases, and 8 bases lay outside the gene matches.

The CDR3 DNA is TGTGCCAGCAGCCAGACAACAGGGGGCGGCTACGAGCAGTACTTC. Its protein product is CASSQTTGGGYEQYF. This sequence joins TRBV3-1 and TRBJ2-7, with 9 bases aligning to TRBD1. Trimming took 3 bases from V and 3 from J; bases not matched to a gene: 6. The V gene's germline CDR1 is LGHDT and CDR2 YNNKEL (reference sequence). There are 15 residues in the CDR3.

The chain carries TRBV5-1 and TRBJ2-1; TRBD2 matches at 9 bases. The CDR3 runs to 14 residues. V trimming: 6 bases; J trimming: 3 bases; junction bases outside the gene matches: 4. Germline V lookup: CDR1 SGHRS, CDR2 YFSETQ. CDR3 nucleotides: TGCGCCAGCACCGATAGCGGGAGCTACAATGAGCAGTTCTTC. Its translation: CASTDSGSYNEQFF.

V is TRBV30 and J is TRBJ1-5; weak D call: TRBD1 (5 bases). The V gene's germline CDR1 is GTSNPN and CDR2 SVGIG (reference sequence). Trimming took 5 bases from V and 0 from J, leaving 14 bases between them. There are 15 residues in the CDR3. The CDR3 DNA follows: TGTGCCTGGTGTGACGAGGGGTATAGCAATCAGCCCCAGCATTTT. This encodes CAWCDEGYSNQPQHF.

As for this clonotype: Relative to the germline gene, one junction end is altered; a read error may explain this. This chain connects TRBV2 to TRBJ2-1, with D possibly being TRBD2 (8 bases). This CDR3 has 19 amino acids. The V gene's germline CDR1 is SNHLY and CDR2 FYNNEI. The CDR3 DNA reads TGTGCCAGCAGTCAAGCGGGAGTCGGTCCCCAAAGGGGGCCCAATGAGCAGTTCTTC. The encoded protein is CASSQAGVGPQRGPNEQFF.

This clonotype appeared a few times. The chain couples TRBV7-9 to TRBJ2-7; D gene uncertain. The germline V gene encodes CDR1 SEHNR and CDR2 FQNEAQ (reference sequence). The CDR3 has 13 residues. V gave up 0 bases and J gave up 6 bases, with 9 bases separating them. CDR3 nucleotide sequence: TGTGCCAGCAGCTTAGCCCCGTTCTCCGAGCAGTACTTC. This sequence encodes CASSLAPFSEQYF.

This clonotype occurred a few times. The chain has TRBV2 and TRBJ1-4, with D hard to call. Germline V gives CDR1 SNHLY, CDR2 FYNNEI. This CDR3 is 16 amino acids long. V was shortened by 6 bases and J by 8 bases, with 22 bases between the two germline ends. Written as DNA, the CDR3 is TGTGCCAGCAGCGACCCGGGCTCAGAGGGAAAAGAAAAACTGTTTTTT. This gives the protein CASSDPGSEGKEKLFF.

Many counts were recorded for this clonotype. The chain joins TRBV7-9 to TRBJ2-3; D gene unclear. The CDR3 sequence is 14 residues long. The V gene's germline CDR1 is SEHNR and CDR2 FQNEAQ (reference sequence). V lost 5 bases to trimming and J lost 1 base, with 10 bases between them. CDR3 coding DNA: TGTGCCAGCAGCCCGGGCTATCGCACAGATACGCAGTATTTT. This encodes CASSPGYRTDTQYF.

In this sample, this clonotype turned up many times. This chain connects TRBV5-1 to TRBJ2-7; 7 positions match TRBD2. V dropped 0 bases and J dropped 5; count of bases not matched to a gene: 8. This CDR3 has 15 amino acids. The germline V gene encodes CDR1 SGHRS and CDR2 YFSETQ. CDR3 nucleotides: TGCGCCAGCAGCTTGGGCGGGAGAGCTTTGGACGAGCAGTACTTC. Its translation is CASSLGGRALDEQYF.

This clonotype was recorded a few times. This sequence joins TRBV28 and TRBJ2-1; 9 nucleotides line up with TRBD2. Trimming took 5 bases from V and 8 from J; bases not matched to a gene: 13. The germline V gene encodes CDR1 MDHEN and CDR2 SYDVKM. The CDR3 runs 16 residues. The CDR3 region is CASSDLVTSGLDEQFF. The CDR3 DNA sequence: TGTGCCAGCAGTGATCTGGTAACTAGCGGGTTGGATGAGCAGTTCTTC.

This clonotype was counted at least ten times. The V call is TRBV5-1, the J call TRBJ1-1, with unresolved D. The CDR3 runs 13 residues. V lost 2 bases and J 3 bases, leaving 8 bases between the germline ends. Germline-derived CDR1 and CDR2 are SGHRS and YFSETQ. The CDR3 loop is CASSLQLDTEAFF. The CDR3 DNA sequence: TGCGCCAGCAGCTTACAGCTTGACACTGAAGCTTTCTTT.

This clonotype was seen a few times. This chain uses TRBV4-1 with TRBJ2-3; the match to TRBD1 covers 8 bases. With V trimmed by 6 bases and J by 5 bases, 13 bases remained unmatched. The germline V gene has CDR1 MGHRA and CDR2 YSYEKL. This CDR3 contains 16 residues. For the CDR3, the DNA is TGCGCCAGCAGGAACCCGGGACAGGTCAAAAGAGATACGCAGTATTTT. Its protein is CASRNPGQVKRDTQYF.

There are many counts of this clonotype. V usage is TRBV20-1 and J usage is TRBJ2-7; 8 nucleotides align to TRBD2. Germline V gives CDR1 DFQATT, CDR2 SNEGSKA (reference sequence). V lost 2 bases to trimming and J lost 4 bases; unmatched junction nucleotides: 19. The CDR3 spans 18 residues. The CDR3 loop is CSARIGWTPREVSYEQYF. DNA of the CDR3: TGCAGTGCTAGAATCGGATGGACCCCGCGGGAGGTCTCTTACGAGCAGTACTTC.

This clonotype has at least ten counts. The V gene is TRBV20-1, the J gene TRBJ2-1; 12 nucleotides align to TRBD2. J was trimmed by 7 bases and V by 1 base; bases with no gene match: 23. CDR1 is DFQATT, CDR2 SNEGSKA, per germline (reference sequence). There are 21 residues in the CDR3. CDR3 sequence reads: CSARVHSGTSGFQAPINEQFF. CDR3 DNA sequence: TGCAGTGCTAGAGTGCATTCCGGGACTAGCGGGTTTCAAGCGCCAATTAATGAGCAGTTCTTC.

The V gene is TRBV5-5, the J gene TRBJ1-4; a possible D gene is TRBD1 (5 bases). The germline gives CDR1 SGHKS, CDR2 YYEKEE (reference sequence). CDR3 length: 16 amino acids. Trimming stripped 1 base from V and 2 bases from J, with 12 bases between. The CDR3 is CASSLMGPWTNEKLFF. DNA of the CDR3: TGTGCCAGCAGCTTGATGGGACCGTGGACTAATGAAAAACTGTTTTTT.

The chain joins TRBV15 to TRBJ2-1; D is undetermined. The CDR3 has 15 residues. V lost 0 bases and J lost 5, with 11 bases in between. The germline V gene encodes CDR1 LNHNV and CDR2 YYDKDF (reference sequence). CDR3 sequence reads: CATSRDLGTHNEQFF. DNA for the CDR3: TGTGCCACCAGCAGAGATCTGGGTACCCACAATGAGCAGTTCTTC. The complete variable domain, with remaining parts taken from reference TRBV15 and TRBJ2-1, reads DAMVIQNPRYQVTQFGKPVTLSCSQTLNHNVMYWYQQKSSQAPKLLFHYYDKDFNNEADTPDNFQSRRPNTSFCFLDIRSPGLGDTAMYLCATSRDLGTHNEQFFGPGTRLTVL.

This clonotype was counted a few times. V gene TRBV9 combines with J gene TRBJ2-5; no reliable D call. CDR3 length: 14 residues. The V gene's germline CDR1 is SGDLS and CDR2 YYNGEE. Trimming took off 4 bases at V and 5 bases at J, with 15 bases between the two ends. CDR3 DNA sequence: TGTGCCAGCAGCCCACGACCGGATGGGGAGACCCAGTACTTC. Translated, it gives CASSPRPDGETQYF.

This clonotype was recorded at least ten times. This rearrangement joins TRBV20-1 to TRBJ1-1, with D maybe TRBD1 (6 bases). The germline gives CDR1 DFQATT, CDR2 SNEGSKA (reference sequence). Trimming removed 2 bases from V and 2 bases from J, with 15 bases in between. The CDR3 is 15 residues long. The CDR3 region has the DNA TGCAGTGCTAGATCCTCCGGGACACCTAACACTGAAGCTTTCTTT. Amino acids: CSARSSGTPNTEAFF.

V is TRBV2 and J is TRBJ2-5; D perhaps matches TRBD2 (5 bases). V shed 10 bases and J shed 5 bases, with 20 bases lying between them. This CDR3 contains 14 residues. CDR1 is SNHLY, CDR2 FYNNEI, per germline. Here the CDR3 reads CAIPLVATAETQYF. CDR3 in DNA: TGTGCCATTCCTCTAGTAGCGACCGCGGAGACCCAGTACTTC.

The chain uses TRBV5-1 and TRBJ2-5; D assignment may be TRBD1 or TRBD2 (5 bases each). This CDR3 is built from 12 residues. Germline values: CDR1 SGHRS, CDR2 YFSETQ. V lost 5 bases to trimming and J lost 5 bases, with 10 bases between them. The DNA for the CDR3 is TGCGCCAGCAGTGGGGGAGTGGAGACCCAGTACTTC. Its protein product is CASSGGVETQYF.

Ten or more counts support this clonotype. The chain recombines TRBV24-1 with TRBJ2-6, with D perhaps matching TRBD2 (5 bases). The length of the CDR3 is 15 residues. V lost 6 bases and J lost 8, with 16 bases in between. Germline V gives CDR1 KGHDR, CDR2 SFDVKD. The DNA for the CDR3 is TGTGCCACCAGTCCCAAGCGGCCGAACACCAACGTCCTGACTTTC. Protein: CATSPKRPNTNVLTF.

The V gene is TRBV7-6, the J gene TRBJ2-7; D possibly matches TRBD1 or TRBD2 (5 bases each). Germline V gene data show CDR1 as SGHVS and CDR2 as FNYEAQ. V shed 1 base and J shed 2 bases, with 12 bases lying between them. The CDR3 has 15 residues. The chain's CDR3 is CASSLVDGATYEQYF. The CDR3 nucleotides are TGTGCCAGCAGCTTAGTTGACGGGGCCACCTACGAGCAGTACTTC.

This clonotype appeared a few times. The chain combines TRBV7-9 with TRBJ2-1, with D tentatively TRBD1 (6 bases). CDR1 SEHNR and CDR2 FQNEAQ come from the germline V gene (reference sequence). V was shortened by 3 bases and J by 7 bases, with 13 bases between the two germline ends. The CDR3 spans 14 residues. The DNA of the CDR3 is TGTGCCAGCAGCTTTCTTTTTCAGGGGAATGAGCAGTTCTTC. Its protein product is CASSFLFQGNEQFF.